A single sample is the source of the 14 T cell receptor beta chains below, sequenced in a study of Ad26.COV2.S vaccination and SARS-CoV-2 variants. The treatment is: some 19 received Ad26.COV2.S at low or high dose, single or two shots; 5 received placebo; per-sample allocation not given. On day 63 after the first injection, vaccine and placebo recipients gave samples. Method: immunoSEQ multiplex PCR; TCRdb's copy keeps in-frame clones and lacks some. The profile shows some 300,000 clones, around 84% of them singletons. The starting material was peripheral blood, obtained in a trial of Ad26.COV2.S vaccine versus placebo. These receptors were taken from a person aged 18-65 years who received the Ad26.COV2.S COVID-19 vaccine or a placebo.

The V and J genes are TRBV30 and TRBJ1-2; perhaps TRBD1 as D (6 bases). V was trimmed by 0 bases and J by 4 bases, leaving 15 bases between them. The CDR3 has 15 residues. Germline V lookup: CDR1 GTSNPN, CDR2 SVGIG (reference sequence). The CDR3 DNA follows: TGTGCCTGGAGTGTACAACAGGGCGGCGGCTATGGCTACACCTTC. Translating gives CAWSVQQGGGYGYTF.

V is TRBV10-2 and J is TRBJ2-2; TRBD1 is a possible D gene (6 bases). Per germline, CDR1 WSHSY and CDR2 SAAADI. The length of the CDR3 is 15 residues. V was shortened by 5 bases and J by 1 base, with 11 bases between the two germline ends. The CDR3 bases are TGCGCCAGCAGTAGGGGGTCCCTGAACACCGGGGAGCTGTTTTTT. Translation: CASSRGSLNTGELFF.

This chain links TRBV12-5 with TRBJ1-5, with 8 nucleotides matching TRBD1. V lost 6 bases and J lost 3; bases outside the gene matches: 10. The CDR3 consists of 16 residues. Germline CDR1 LGHNT, CDR2 FRNRAP. The CDR3 region has the DNA TGTGCTAGTGGGGCCCTCGACAGGGGAAACAATCAGCCCCAGCATTTT. It codes for CASGALDRGNNQPQHF.

This chain joins TRBV11-2 and TRBJ1-5; D call uncertain. The CDR3 loop spans 14 amino acids. Trimming shortened V by 5 bases and J by 9 bases, and 17 bases separated the two germline ends. Germline CDR1 reads SGHAT; CDR2 reads FQNNGV. The DNA for the CDR3 is TGTGCCAGCAGCCACGGACTGTCATCATCGCCCCAGCATTTT. Amino acid sequence: CASSHGLSSSPQHF. Together with reference TRBV11-2 and TRBJ1-5, the CDR3 gives the full variable domain: EAGVAQSPRYKIIEKRQSVAFWCNPISGHATLYWYQQILGQGPKLLIQFQNNGVVDDSQLPKDRFSAERLKGVDSTLKIQPAKLEDSAVYLCASSHGLSSSPQHFGDGTRLSIL.

This clone was observed once. The chain has TRBV7-8 and TRBJ2-3; TRBD2 might be the D (5 bases). The V gene lost 5 bases and the J gene lost 3 bases, with 9 bases spanning the gap. In germline, CDR1 is SGHVS, CDR2 FQNEAQ. CDR3 length: 13 amino acids. The CDR3: CASSATGTDTQYF. The CDR3 nucleotides read TGTGCCAGCAGCGCAACGGGAACAGATACGCAGTATTTT. Full variable domain (missing parts from reference TRBV7-8 and TRBJ2-3): GAGVSQSPRYKVAKRGQDVALRCDPISGHVSLFWYQQALGQGPEFLTYFQNEAQLDKSGLPSDRFFAERPEGSVSTLKIQRTQQEDSAVYLCASSATGTDTQYFGPGTRLTVL.

The rearrangement links TRBV11-2 to TRBJ1-1; the match to TRBD1 covers 7 bases. Germline CDR1 is SGHAT and CDR2 is FQNNGV. CDR3 length equals 15 residues. With V trimmed by 4 bases and J by 0 bases, 5 bases remained unmatched. CDR3 protein: CASSSQGQMNTEAFF. CDR3 nucleotides: TGTGCCAGCAGCTCACAGGGACAGATGAACACTGAAGCTTTCTTT.

This clone was observed once. The gene calls are TRBV5-1 and TRBJ2-1; D is unresolved. The CDR3 has 13 residues. Looked up from germline, CDR1 is SGHRS and CDR2 is YFSETQ. Trimming pared 0 bases from V and 6 bases from J, leaving 7 bases between. CDR3: CASSLDPPNEQFF. CDR3 sequence (DNA): TGCGCCAGCAGCTTGGACCCCCCCAATGAGCAGTTCTTC.

V usage is TRBV24-1 and J usage is TRBJ2-3; D might be TRBD1 (5 bases). Trimming removed 4 bases from V and 1 base from J, with 14 bases in between. CDR3 length: 16 residues. Germline CDR1 KGHDR, CDR2 SFDVKD. CDR3 loop: CATSEGTGFRTDTQYF. As DNA, the CDR3 is TGTGCCACCAGTGAGGGTACAGGTTTCCGCACAGATACGCAGTATTTT.

The V call is TRBV7-9, the J call TRBJ2-7; 7 bases are shared with TRBD1. V lost 5 bases to trimming and J lost 0 bases; unmatched junction nucleotides: 4. This CDR3 contains 14 residues. From germline, CDR1 is SEHNR and CDR2 FQNEAQ (reference sequence). In DNA, the CDR3 is TGTGCCAGCAGCAAGGACAGGAGCTCCTACGAGCAGTACTTC. Translating it yields CASSKDRSSYEQYF.

The chain combines TRBV6-5 with TRBJ1-5; D gene uncertain. CDR1 and CDR2 from the germline V gene are MNHEY and SVGAGI. V lost 0 bases, J lost 2 bases, and 8 bases lay in between. The length of the CDR3 is 15 residues. CDR3 in DNA: TGTGCCAGCAGTTACTCCTGGGCGGGCAATCAGCCCCAGCATTTT. It is translated as CASSYSWAGNQPQHF.

The chain combines TRBV9 with TRBJ1-4; TRBD1 might be the D (5 bases). Trimming shortened V by 0 bases and J by 5 bases, and 8 bases separated the two germline ends. Germline CDR1 reads SGDLS; CDR2 reads YYNGEE. This CDR3 is 14 amino acids long. The CDR3 region is CASSVGQWNEKLFF. The CDR3, as DNA: TGTGCCAGCAGCGTAGGACAGTGGAATGAAAAACTGTTTTTT.

This clone has only a few counts. The chain couples TRBV6-5 to TRBJ2-7; 8 bases align to TRBD2. Germline lookup yields CDR1 MNHEY and CDR2 SVGAGI. This CDR3 is built from 14 residues. Germline trimming cut 5 bases from V and 2 bases from J; bases unmatched to any gene: 5. The CDR3 bases are TGTGCCAGCAGTCGGGGACTAGGACCCTACGAGCAGTACTTC. This encodes CASSRGLGPYEQYF.

CDR3 residues: CAWGRGPSGGYTF. CDR3 sequence (DNA): TGTGCCTGGGGTAGGGGACCTTCTGGTGGCTACACCTTC. The rearrangement joins TRBV30 to TRBJ1-2; a weak D match, TRBD1 (5 bases). The V and J ends lost 5 bases and 7 bases respectively, with 17 bases between them. This CDR3 comprises 13 residues. Germline V gene sequence: CDR1 GTSNPN, CDR2 SVGIG (reference sequence).

The rearrangement joins TRBV6-5 to TRBJ2-7; 10 bases match TRBD2. The germline gives CDR1 MNHEY, CDR2 SVGAGI. The CDR3 runs 15 residues. The ends lost 6 bases at V and 0 bases at J; junction bases unmatched: 5. CDR3 in amino acids: CASRQLAGSSYEQYF. The CDR3 DNA sequence: TGTGCCAGCAGACAACTAGCGGGGAGCTCCTACGAGCAGTACTTC.